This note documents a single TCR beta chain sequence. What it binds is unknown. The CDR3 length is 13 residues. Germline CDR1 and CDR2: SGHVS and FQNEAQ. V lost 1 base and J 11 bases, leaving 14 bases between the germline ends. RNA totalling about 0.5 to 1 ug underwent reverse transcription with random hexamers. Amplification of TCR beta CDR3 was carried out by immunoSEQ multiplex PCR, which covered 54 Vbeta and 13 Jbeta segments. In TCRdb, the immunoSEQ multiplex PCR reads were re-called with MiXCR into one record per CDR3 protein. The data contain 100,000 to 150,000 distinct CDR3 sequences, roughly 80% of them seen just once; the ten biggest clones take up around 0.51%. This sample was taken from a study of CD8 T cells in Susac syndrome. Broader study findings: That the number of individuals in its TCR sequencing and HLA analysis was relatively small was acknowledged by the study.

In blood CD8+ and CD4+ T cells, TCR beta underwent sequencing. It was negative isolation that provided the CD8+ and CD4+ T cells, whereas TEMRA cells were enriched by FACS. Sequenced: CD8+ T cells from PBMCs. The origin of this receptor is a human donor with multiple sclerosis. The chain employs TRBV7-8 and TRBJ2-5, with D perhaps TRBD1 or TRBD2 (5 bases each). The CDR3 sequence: CASSLDRGDYQYF. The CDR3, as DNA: TGTGCCAGCAGCTTAGATAGGGGCGACTATCAGTACTTC.